The clone carrying this TCR beta chain was counted a few times. Its antigen is as yet unknown. The data belong to a study of post-analysis software for immune sequencing data. Study-wide background: Multiple sclerosis in the patients followed relapsing-remitting, secondary progressive and progressive-relapsing courses. Notes on the study in general: People with multiple sclerosis had a significantly lower normalized Chao1 diversity than controls did. Strong same-batch co-clustering of samples appeared with F measure clustering. The study found TRBV5-6, TRBV5-1 and TRBV20-1 among a few TRBV segments more frequent in patients than controls.

V was clipped by 4 bases and J by 9 bases; unmatched bases: 9. Per germline, CDR1 LGHDT and CDR2 YNNKEL (reference sequence). The CDR3 has 16 amino acids. The TCR beta cDNA libraries carried unique molecular identifiers. About 500,000 cDNA molecules were obtained per 1 to 10 million input T cells. TCRdb ran MiXCR on the PCR reads and lists one entry per CDR3 protein. The table has hundreds of thousands of distinct CDR3 sequences, around 27% seen once. The sample taken for sequencing was blood. The chain is built from TRBV3-1 and TRBJ2-1; 13 bases match TRBD2. This clonotype originated in a girl between 10 and 17 years old with multiple sclerosis. DNA of the CDR3: TGTGCCAGCAGCCTAACCACTAGCGGGGGGGCGAGTGAGCAGTTCTTC. Its translation: CASSLTTSGGASEQFF.